This is a list of T cell receptor beta chains from one sample in a study of shared clonotypes between healthy human individuals. The method was immunoSEQ multiplex PCR; TCRdb's version includes in-frame clones alone and lacks a portion of them. The data contain around 940,000 clones, over 75% of them singletons. Sequencing used memory CD4+ T cells sorted from blood. Every receptor here comes from a man between 18 and 29 years old in good health. CDR3s leave out the opening cysteine and the closing phenylalanine or tryptophan. Rows give clone size only sometimes, using once, few, many, or a class for an expanded clone.

cdr3_aa clone_size j_call v_call
ASSSPTGNTGELF NA TRBJ2-2 TRBV6-5
ASSVEPSTDTQY many TRBJ2-3 TRBV5-4
ASSLGGARYGYT few TRBJ1-2 TRBV7-8
AISDKQGALNTEAF NA TRBJ1-1 TRBV10-3
ASSQFNEQF few TRBJ2-1 TRBV4-1
ATNRLASSYEQY NA TRBJ2-7 TRBV10-3
ASSIDAGNEQF once TRBJ2-1 TRBV19
ASSPQGATLAGNTIY NA TRBJ1-3 TRBV18
AISAGIGYT few TRBJ1-2 TRBV10-3
ASSYSRDGTRKI NA TRBJ1-4 TRBV6-5
ASSLTGGVYEQY once TRBJ2-7 TRBV11-2
ASSELGTN few TRBJ2-7 TRBV6-1
AISDRADSYEQY once TRBJ2-7 TRBV10-3
ASSYQPQGLNTEAF NA TRBJ1-1 TRBV6-5
ASRGGGTTGELF NA TRBJ2-2 TRBV28
ASRPSGADTQY NA TRBJ2-3 TRBV27
ASSSGGGTDTQY NA TRBJ2-3 TRBV7-2
ASSQDGGPSNYGYT NA TRBJ1-2 TRBV14
ASSPLVYNEQF NA TRBJ2-1 TRBV27
ASSVDAGVGTDTQY NA TRBJ2-3 TRBV9
ASSIFLGHYEQY NA TRBJ2-7 TRBV19
ASSPTGSSNQPQH NA TRBJ1-5 TRBV28
ASSSRGGTGELF NA TRBJ2-2 TRBV6-5
AWSVTPGYEQY NA NA TRBV30
ASSLDPRQKNIQY once TRBJ2-4 TRBV11-2
ASSRPGTGGEQY NA TRBJ2-7 TRBV7-2
ASSSQVFGSNQPQH NA TRBJ1-5 TRBV5-8
ASRTGTVNSPLH NA TRBJ1-6 TRBV6-5
ASSYRTERTGELF few TRBJ2-2 TRBV7-9
SAGSNQPQH many TRBJ1-5 TRBV20-1
ASSPTYRGNQPQH NA TRBJ1-5 TRBV28
AGSPRDSEETQY NA TRBJ2-5 TRBV5-3
ASSKEVPHSNQPQH NA TRBJ1-5 TRBV21-1
ASSLPGTGVDTQY NA TRBJ2-3 TRBV5-4
ASSIPPGQGSNQPQH NA TRBJ1-5 TRBV19
ASSPGWRQIEGETQY NA TRBJ2-5 TRBV5-6
ASSQDGRGGHSQETQY many TRBJ2-5 TRBV4-1
AISGGVSNQPQH NA TRBJ1-5 TRBV10-3
ASSEHRRIGNTIY NA TRBJ1-3 TRBV6-1
ASSWGTSGRNNEQF NA TRBJ2-1 TRBV7-2
AWSGTGGHQPQH few TRBJ1-5 TRBV30
ASSLRAATNEKLF NA TRBJ1-4 TRBV7-6
ASSLVRNGRRFQETQY NA TRBJ2-5 TRBV27
ASSLEWGYGETQY NA TRBJ2-5 TRBV5-1
ASSYSAGATDTQY once TRBJ2-3 TRBV6-5
ASSPRPARANEKLF NA TRBJ1-4 TRBV7-2
ASSSSGNEQF NA TRBJ2-1 TRBV19
ASSAGTGVSPLH NA TRBJ1-6 TRBV5-1
ASSGLRSGNTIY few TRBJ1-3 TRBV19
ASSSRGGYEKLF many TRBJ1-4 TRBV9
ASSVAPQGGNEKLF NA TRBJ1-4 TRBV9
ASSTSTGELF NA TRBJ2-2 TRBV7-2
ASSQGENSAGEQY NA TRBJ2-7 TRBV4-1